The 24 T cell receptor beta chains below all came from one sample that was sequenced in a study of cytomegalovirus exposure and HLA in healthy donors (dated by TCRdb to 2016 to 2017). The library was generated by the immunoSEQ multiplex PCR assay. In its TCRdb copy, this immuneACCESS table keeps in-frame sequences only and misses some clones. Where compared with another copy, unresolved V genes explain less than half of these, and the others have no known cause. The sample includes approximately 260,000 clones, with roughly 85% observed a single time. The ten biggest clones cover 1% of the sample. Sequenced input: PBMCs. These receptors were obtained from a woman in her late teens or twenties in good health and CMV-seronegative.

This chain links TRBV11-3 with TRBJ2-3, with D perhaps matching TRBD2 (5 bases). From germline, CDR1 is SGHNT and CDR2 YENEEA. The ends were cut back, 1 base at V and 8 bases at J, with 7 bases in the middle. The CDR3 length is 12 residues. This CDR3 is CASSLAAGTQYF. The CDR3 coding sequence is TGTGCCAGCAGCTTAGCCGCGGGTACGCAGTATTTT. Filled out from reference TRBV11-3 and TRBJ2-3, the complete variable domain reads EAGVVQSPRYKIIEKKQPVAFWCNPISGHNTLYWYLQNLGQGPELLIRYENEEAVDDSQLPKDRFSAERLKGVDSTLKIQPAELGDSAVYLCASSLAAGTQYFGPGTRLTVL.

The chain employs TRBV4-1 and TRBJ2-7, with 10 bases aligning to TRBD2. The germline gives CDR1 MGHRA, CDR2 YSYEKL. J lost 4 bases, V lost 3 bases, and 6 bases had no gene match. The CDR3 extends over 15 amino acids. CDR3: CASSHRGTSVYEQYF. In DNA, the CDR3 is TGCGCCAGCAGCCACCGCGGGACTAGCGTTTACGAGCAGTACTTC.

This clone was detected once. V usage is TRBV30 and J usage is TRBJ1-4, with 9 positions matching TRBD1. CDR1 is GTSNPN and CDR2 is SVGIG in the germline V gene (reference sequence). The CDR3 is 13 amino acids. J was trimmed by 8 bases and V by 3 bases; bases with no gene match: 4. The CDR3 bases are TGTGCCTGGAGGGGACAGGGCCAGGAAAAACTGTTTTTT. Translation gives CAWRGQGQEKLFF.

The genes are TRBV27 and TRBJ2-7, with D possibly TRBD1 on 5 matching bases. The ends were cut back, 3 bases at V and 2 bases at J, with 11 bases in the middle. This CDR3 contains 14 residues. Germline CDR1 reads MNHEY; CDR2 reads SMNVEV (reference sequence). Here the CDR3 DNA reads TGTGCCAGCAGTTTGGGGCGCAGGACCTACGAGCAGTACTTC. Its protein product is CASSLGRRTYEQYF.

This chain links TRBV6-1 with TRBJ2-7; 7 positions match TRBD2. CDR1 MNHNS and CDR2 SASEGT come from the germline V gene. Unmatched junction bases numbered 4, after V lost 6 bases and J lost 2 bases. There are 13 residues in the CDR3. For the CDR3, the DNA is TGTGCCAGCAGCGAAAGCGGGACCTACGAGCAGTACTTC. It encodes CASSESGTYEQYF.

The chain carries TRBV30 and TRBJ1-5; D might be TRBD1 (5 bases). V lost 5 bases to trimming and J lost 2 bases, with 13 bases between them. The CDR3 contains 14 residues. Germline V gene sequence: CDR1 GTSNPN, CDR2 SVGIG (reference sequence). In nucleotides, the CDR3 is TGTGCCTGGGATAGGGGCCAGCGCAATCAGCCCCAGCATTTT. Its protein product is CAWDRGQRNQPQHF.

This chain uses TRBV7-2 with TRBJ1-5, with D unclear. The CDR3 loop spans 12 amino acids. CDR1 and CDR2 (germline): SGHTA, FQGNSA. The ends were cut back, 5 bases at V and 5 bases at J, with 7 bases in the middle. CDR3 loop: CASSREYQPQHF. The CDR3 bases are TGTGCCAGCAGCAGAGAATATCAGCCCCAGCATTTT.

J is TRBJ1-5 and V is TRBV6-6; 8 bases align to TRBD1. Trimming removed 5 bases from V and 4 bases from J; junction bases left unmatched: 7. CDR3 length: 15 residues. Germline CDR1 and CDR2: MNHNY and SVGAGI (reference sequence). CDR3: CASSTRTGTNQPQHF. The CDR3 bases are TGTGCCAGCAGTACTAGGACAGGGACAAATCAGCCCCAGCATTTT.

CDR3 DNA: TGTGCCATCACCCGGGACAGGGTGGGCGAGCAGTTCTTC. This gives the protein CAITRDRVGEQFF. The chain employs TRBV10-3 and TRBJ2-1, with TRBD1 identical over 9 bases. Germline trimming cut 7 bases from V and 10 bases from J; bases unmatched to any gene: 8. This CDR3 is 13 amino acids long. CDR1 is ENHRY and CDR2 is SYGVKD in the germline V gene.

J is TRBJ1-1 and V is TRBV18, with D perhaps matching TRBD1 (5 bases). V was trimmed by 0 bases and J by 4 bases, leaving 9 bases between them. CDR3 length equals 14 residues. In germline, CDR1 is KGHSH, CDR2 LQKENI. DNA of the CDR3: TGTGCCAGCTCACCACCTACGGGGGGCACTGAAGCTTTCTTT. This translates into CASSPPTGGTEAFF.

In this sample, this clone turned up a few times. The V gene is TRBV5-1, the J gene TRBJ2-7, with 8 bases identical to TRBD2. The CDR3 length is 14 residues. With V trimmed by 0 bases and J by 5 bases, 4 bases remained unmatched. Germline CDR1 reads SGHRS; CDR2 reads YFSETQ. The CDR3, as DNA: TGCGCCAGCAGCTTGGGCGGGAGGCAGAACGAGCAGTACTTC. Amino acids: CASSLGGRQNEQYF.

The chain combines TRBV5-1 with TRBJ2-3; D might be TRBD2 (7 bases). Germline V gene lookup returns CDR1 SGHRS and CDR2 YFSETQ. V was clipped by 4 bases and J by 0 bases, with 15 bases between them. This CDR3 contains 16 residues. CDR3 residues: CASSRQGTISTDTQYF. DNA of the CDR3: TGCGCCAGCAGCCGCCAGGGGACTATTAGCACAGATACGCAGTATTTT.

This clone was recorded a few times. The V and J genes are TRBV29-1 and TRBJ2-5, with 9 bases aligning to TRBD1. V dropped 6 bases and J dropped 3; count of bases not matched to a gene: 5. Germline CDR1 SQVTM, CDR2 ANQGSEA. This CDR3 is built from 13 residues. CDR3 amino acids: CSVRGTGKETQYF. The DNA of the CDR3 is TGCAGCGTGCGCGGGACAGGGAAAGAGACCCAGTACTTC.

The chain has TRBV18 and TRBJ1-1; TRBD1 agrees at 10 bases. CDR1 is KGHSH and CDR2 is LQKENI in the germline V gene. J gave up 3 bases and V 2 bases, and 3 bases lay outside the gene matches. The CDR3 spans 15 residues. CDR3 loop: CASSPTGTGDTEAFF. The DNA for the CDR3 is TGTGCCAGCTCACCAACCGGGACAGGGGACACTGAAGCTTTCTTT.

This clone appeared once. The chain joins TRBV4-2 to TRBJ2-4, with D possibly matching TRBD1 (6 bases). Trimming took off 2 bases at V and 1 base at J, with 15 bases between the two ends. The CDR3 extends over 17 amino acids. The V gene's germline CDR1 is LGHNA and CDR2 YNFKEQ. CDR3 amino acids: CASSQPTGGQAKNIQYF. CDR3 in DNA: TGTGCCAGCAGCCAACCTACCGGTGGACAGGCCAAAAACATTCAGTACTTC.

The gene calls are TRBV30 and TRBJ1-1, with 7 bases that match TRBD1. Per the germline V gene, CDR1 is GTSNPN and CDR2 is SVGIG (reference sequence). This CDR3 contains 16 residues. V trimming: 4 bases; J trimming: 4 bases; junction bases outside the gene matches: 15. CDR3 loop: CAWKRTETGKGTEAFF. CDR3 DNA: TGTGCCTGGAAACGGACCGAGACAGGGAAAGGCACTGAAGCTTTCTTT.

This chain uses TRBV18 with TRBJ1-4, with 8 bases that match TRBD1. Germline V gene data show CDR1 as KGHSH and CDR2 as LQKENI. The CDR3 sequence is 17 residues long. With V trimmed by 6 bases and J by 3 bases, 12 bases remained unmatched. The CDR3 spells CASSRTGTSPPNEKLFF. The DNA for the CDR3 is TGTGCCAGCTCCCGGACAGGGACGTCACCCCCTAATGAAAAACTGTTTTTT.

This clone was seen only once. The chain employs TRBV4-1 and TRBJ2-1; TRBD1 aligns across 7 bases. This CDR3 region has 14 residues. The V gene's germline CDR1 is MGHRA and CDR2 YSYEKL. After removal of 5 bases from V and 5 bases from J, the junction contained 6 bases not matched to a gene. CDR3 region: CASSSPGQHNEQFF. In DNA form, the CDR3 reads TGCGCCAGCAGCTCACCGGGACAGCACAATGAGCAGTTCTTC.

The V gene is TRBV7-8, the J gene TRBJ2-1, with D perhaps matching TRBD2 (5 bases). The CDR3 length is 12 residues. Germline lookup yields CDR1 SGHVS and CDR2 FQNEAQ. V lost 2 bases to trimming and J lost 8 bases, with 7 bases between them. This chain's CDR3 is CASSLRGHEQFF. CDR3 sequence (DNA): TGTGCCAGCAGCTTAAGAGGGCATGAGCAGTTCTTC.

This rearrangement joins TRBV2 to TRBJ1-1; D perhaps matches TRBD1 (5 bases). The CDR3 consists of 14 residues. Looked up from germline, CDR1 is SNHLY and CDR2 is FYNNEI. V shed 8 bases and J shed 1 base, with 14 bases lying between them. CDR3 protein: CASSRGVENTEAFF. The CDR3 DNA reads as TGTGCCAGCTCACGGGGGGTGGAGAACACTGAAGCTTTCTTT. Full variable domain (outside the CDR3, taken from reference TRBV2 and TRBJ1-1): EPEVTQTPSHQVTQMGQEVILRCVPISNHLYFYWYRQILGQKVEFLVSFYNNEISEKSEIFDDQFSVERPDGSNFTLKIRSTKLEDSAMYFCASSRGVENTEAFFGQGTRLTVV.

This clone was detected once. The rearrangement links TRBV7-9 to TRBJ1-1; 8 nucleotides match TRBD1. Germline V CDR1 and CDR2: SEHNR, FQNEAQ (reference sequence). This CDR3 contains 12 residues. V shed 8 bases, J shed 2 bases, and the junction held 1 base outside the gene matches. The CDR3 loop reads CASGQGNTEAFF. The DNA of the CDR3 is TGTGCCAGCGGACAGGGAAACACTGAAGCTTTCTTT.

V and J are TRBV5-6 and TRBJ2-1; a possible D gene is TRBD1 (5 bases). The CDR3 length is 13 residues. The ends were cut back, 3 bases at V and 7 bases at J, with 11 bases in the middle. The germline V gene has CDR1 SGHDT and CDR2 YYEEEE. The CDR3 spells CASSSVQVNEQFF. The CDR3 nucleotides are TGTGCCAGCAGCTCAGTACAGGTAAATGAGCAGTTCTTC.

This chain joins TRBV27 and TRBJ1-2; D gene uncertain. This CDR3 comprises 14 residues. Trimming took off 1 base at V and 4 bases at J, with 10 bases between the two ends. Germline lookup yields CDR1 MNHEY and CDR2 SMNVEV (reference sequence). CDR3 in amino acids: CASSLWSGSYGYTF. The CDR3 DNA follows: TGTGCCAGCAGTTTATGGTCGGGGAGCTATGGCTACACCTTC.

V and J are TRBV7-3 and TRBJ1-1, with D hard to call. The CDR3 has 13 amino acids. CDR1 and CDR2 from the germline V gene are SGHTA and FQGTGA. The V gene lost 4 bases and the J gene lost 5 bases, with 11 bases spanning the gap. The CDR3 region has the DNA TGTGCCAGCAGCTGGACTCAGGATACTGAAGCTTTCTTT. Translated, it gives CASSWTQDTEAFF.